This is a list of T cell receptor beta chains from one sample in a study of blood T cell repertoires in COVID-19. The repertoire was sequenced with immunoSEQ multiplex PCR; TCRdb's copy has only in-frame clones and lacks some. The sample has more than 300,000 clones, about 89% seen once; the top ten hold under 11%. Sequenced material: peripheral blood. The receptors here all came from a woman aged 25 to 39 with COVID-19, enrolled during active disease. Each CDR3 is given with its conserved first and last residue. D genes are given only for firm matches. A row's size may be missing; if present it is once, few, many or a size class.

cdr3_aa cdr3_nt j_call clone_size d_call v_call
CASRNYRDQPQHF TGTGCCAGCAGGAATTACAGGGATCAGCCCCAGCATTTT TRBJ1-5 . . TRBV6-5
CASSLVIGGQGYEQYF TGCGCCAGCAGCTTGGTTATCGGGGGGCAGGGCTACGAGCAGTACTTC TRBJ2-7 . . TRBV5-1
CASSQIRQGPEAFF TGCGCCAGCAGCCAGATAAGACAGGGGCCTGAAGCTTTCTTT TRBJ1-1 . TRBD1 TRBV4-3
CAWSLGGALGAFF TGTGCCTGGAGTTTGGGAGGGGCCCTGGGAGCTTTCTTT TRBJ1-1 . . TRBV30
CASGLGGPQGAETQYF TGCGCCAGCGGCTTAGGGGGGCCTCAGGGGGCGGAGACCCAGTACTTC TRBJ2-5 once TRBD1 TRBV5-1
CASSESSGVTYEQYF TGTGCCAGCAGTGAATCTAGCGGAGTGACCTACGAGCAGTACTTC TRBJ2-7 . TRBD2 TRBV28
CASNRREFHEQYF TGTGCCAGCAACCGCAGGGAATTCCACGAGCAGTACTTC TRBJ2-7 . . TRBV6-6
CSVEFSGGTEAFF TGCAGCGTTGAATTCTCGGGAGGCACTGAAGCTTTCTTT TRBJ1-1 . . TRBV29-1
CASSQVPGTYEQYF TGCGCCAGCAGCCAAGTTCCGGGAACCTACGAGCAGTACTTC TRBJ2-7 . . TRBV4-1
CASSPPGLYNEQFF TGTGCCAGCAGTCCTCCGGGACTTTACAATGAGCAGTTCTTC TRBJ2-1 . . TRBV28
CATSRFMGLGSSEQFF TGTGCCACCAGCAGATTTATGGGACTAGGTTCGTCTGAGCAGTTCTTC TRBJ2-1 . TRBD2 TRBV15
CASSLEARGTEAFF TGCGCCAGCAGCTTGGAGGCTAGGGGCACTGAAGCTTTCTTT TRBJ1-1 . . TRBV5-1
CASSQGERTGSEKLFF TGCGCCAGCAGCCAAGGTGAACGGACAGGGAGCGAAAAACTGTTTTTT TRBJ1-4 . TRBD1 TRBV4-3
CASSEGYSSYEQYF TGTGCCAGCAGTGAAGGGTACAGTTCCTACGAGCAGTACTTC TRBJ2-7 . . TRBV2
CASSLGLLAGGPNEQFF TGTGCCAGCAGTTTGGGCCTACTAGCGGGAGGGCCGAATGAGCAGTTCTTC TRBJ2-1 . TRBD2 TRBV28
CASSQGLAGRREGQFF TGTGCCAGCAGCCAAGGACTAGCGGGCCGCCGGGAAGGGCAGTTCTTC TRBJ2-1 . TRBD2 TRBV28
CASSPRDRLAGRETQYF TGTGCCAGCTCACCTAGGGACAGACTAGCGGGAAGAGAGACCCAGTACTTC TRBJ2-5 few TRBD2 TRBV18
CASSRVRGEGSYEQYF TGTGCCAGCAGCCGGGTGAGGGGGGAGGGCTCCTACGAGCAGTACTTC TRBJ2-7 . . TRBV5-5
CASATGTGNTIYF TGCGCCAGCGCGACAGGGACTGGAAACACCATATATTTT TRBJ1-3 . TRBD1 TRBV5-1
CASVRVSGGNTEAFF TGTGCCAGCGTAAGAGTCTCCGGGGGGAACACTGAAGCTTTCTTT TRBJ1-1 . . TRBV19
CASSVSERRYTEAFF TGTGCCAGCAGCGTATCGGAAAGGAGGTACACTGAAGCTTTCTTT TRBJ1-1 . . TRBV9
CASSARQGDEQFF TGTGCCAGCAGCGCCAGACAGGGAGACGAGCAGTTCTTC TRBJ2-1 . TRBD1 TRBV11-2
CASSQGRDTEAFF TGTGCCAGTAGTCAGGGAAGGGACACTGAAGCTTTCTTT TRBJ1-1 few . TRBV19
CASRIRTSRWETQYF TGTGCAAGTCGCATACGGACTAGCAGGTGGGAGACCCAGTACTTC TRBJ2-5 . . TRBV12-2
CASSMPGTSGGDTQYF TGTGCCAGCAGCATGCCAGGGACTAGCGGGGGAGATACGCAGTATTTT TRBJ2-3 . TRBD2 TRBV7-6
CASSDNRGMNTEAFF TGTGCCAGCAGCGACAACAGGGGAATGAACACTGAAGCTTTCTTT TRBJ1-1 . TRBD1 TRBV3-1/TRBV3-2
CATSRRGSNQPQHF TGTGCCACCAGCCGCAGGGGTAGCAATCAGCCCCAGCATTTT TRBJ1-5 . . TRBV24-1
CASSLGLGRLGNEQFF TGTGCCAGCAGCTTGGGGCTCGGGAGACTCGGGAATGAGCAGTTCTTC TRBJ2-1 . . TRBV5-6
CASRHLDSPGNTIYF TGCGCCAGCAGACACCTTGACAGCCCTGGAAACACCATATATTTT TRBJ1-3 . . TRBV4-1
CASSLRTGGDEAFF TGTGCCAGCAGTTTAAGGACAGGGGGCGATGAAGCTTTCTTT TRBJ1-1 . TRBD1 TRBV28